This TCR beta chain was captured by sequencing in a study of cytomegalovirus exposure and HLA in healthy donors. General observations from the study: As a later analysis showed, a missense DCLRE1C variant was linked to trimming of TCR beta V- and J-genes. According to an earlier analysis, most TCR beta V segments yielded productive rearrangements about 90% or about 30% of the time.

Regarding donors, all were healthy bone marrow donors. PCR employed 60 Vbeta and 13 Jbeta primers. In the original analysis: An analysis performed later counted 70 million to 90 million unique TCR beta chains (around 11 million of them shared). Some clones are missing from TCRdb's copy, which holds only in-frame ones; the method was immunoSEQ multiplex PCR. V, J and clone size are those of that table, while D and trimming were read from the DNA. The table has approximately 260,000 clones, about nine tenths seen once. The CDR3 runs 15 residues. The germline V gene encodes CDR1 MNHEY and CDR2 SMNVEV (reference sequence). The J segment lost 8 bases and the V segment lost 5 bases, leaving 14 bases of the junction unmatched. To note about this clone: Its antigen is not identified.

The TCR sequence derives from a girl aged 2-10 years in good health and CMV-seronegative. Material for sequencing was PBMCs. The V call is TRBV27, the J call TRBJ1-2; 7 bases are a match to TRBD1. CDR3 protein: CASSRDSAYTRGYTF. In nucleotides, the CDR3 is TGTGCCAGCAGTCGGGACAGCGCTTATACTCGAGGCTACACCTTC.